The 5 T cell receptor beta chains below were found in one sample sequenced in a study of cytomegalovirus exposure and HLA in healthy donors. A multiplex PCR was run with 60 Vbeta primers and 13 Jbeta primers. Assay used: immunoSEQ multiplex PCR; TCRdb lists only in-frame clones, some missing. The table shows 70,000 to 95,000 clones, with around 81% occurring only once. Source material: PBMCs. The receptors come from a male donor in good health and CMV-seronegative.

The gene calls are TRBV15 and TRBJ2-5; TRBD1 matches 10 bases. The CDR3 is 16 amino acids. Germline V gene data show CDR1 as LNHNV and CDR2 as YYDKDF (reference sequence). The V gene end was trimmed by 3 bases and the J gene end by 8 bases; junction bases not matched to a gene: 12. CDR3 in amino acids: CATSSRPGQGSGTQYF. The CDR3 nucleotides are TGTGCCACCAGCAGCCGCCCGGGACAGGGGTCAGGTACCCAGTACTTC.

This clone was picked up one time. The V call is TRBV5-1, the J call TRBJ2-3, with a possible D match to TRBD1 (6 bases). From germline, CDR1 is SGHRS and CDR2 YFSETQ. V was shortened by 4 bases and J by 2 bases, with 20 bases between the two germline ends. The CDR3 runs to 17 residues. CDR3 bases: TGCGCCAGCAGCACGGACAGTCCATACCCCCACACAGATACGCAGTATTTT. Translated, it gives CASSTDSPYPHTDTQYF.

The rearrangement links TRBV7-2 to TRBJ2-5; 10 bases are a match to TRBD1. This CDR3 has 15 residues. Germline-derived CDR1 and CDR2 are SGHTA and FQGNSA. V gave up 4 bases and J gave up 5 bases; unmatched junction bases: 7. The CDR3 nucleotides are TGTGCCAGCAGCTCGGACAGGGGGACGTCCGAGACCCAGTACTTC. This translates into CASSSDRGTSETQYF. The full variable domain, its missing parts supplied by reference TRBV7-2 and TRBJ2-5, is GAGVSQSPSNKVTEKGKDVELRCDPISGHTALYWYRQSLGQGLEFLIYFQGNSAPDKSGLPSDRFSAERTGGSVSTLTIQRTQQEDSAVYLCASSSDRGTSETQYFGPGTRLLVL.

The rearrangement uses TRBV4-1 and TRBJ2-1; 11 bases are a match to TRBD2. The V gene end was trimmed by 0 bases and the J gene end by 8 bases; junction bases not matched to a gene: 9. This CDR3 comprises 17 residues. CDR1 MGHRA and CDR2 YSYEKL come from the germline V gene. The CDR3 spells CASSQDSSLAGVYEQFF. The CDR3 DNA reads TGCGCCAGCAGCCAAGATTCGTCACTAGCGGGGGTGTATGAGCAGTTCTTC.

The chain recombines TRBV11-3 with TRBJ2-1, with 8 nucleotides matching TRBD1. This CDR3 spans 14 amino acids. Germline loops: CDR1 SGHNT, CDR2 YENEEA. V lost 5 bases and J lost 4; bases outside the gene matches: 4. The CDR3 loop is CASSPGQAYNEQFF. CDR3 in DNA: TGTGCCAGCAGCCCGGGACAGGCTTACAATGAGCAGTTCTTC.